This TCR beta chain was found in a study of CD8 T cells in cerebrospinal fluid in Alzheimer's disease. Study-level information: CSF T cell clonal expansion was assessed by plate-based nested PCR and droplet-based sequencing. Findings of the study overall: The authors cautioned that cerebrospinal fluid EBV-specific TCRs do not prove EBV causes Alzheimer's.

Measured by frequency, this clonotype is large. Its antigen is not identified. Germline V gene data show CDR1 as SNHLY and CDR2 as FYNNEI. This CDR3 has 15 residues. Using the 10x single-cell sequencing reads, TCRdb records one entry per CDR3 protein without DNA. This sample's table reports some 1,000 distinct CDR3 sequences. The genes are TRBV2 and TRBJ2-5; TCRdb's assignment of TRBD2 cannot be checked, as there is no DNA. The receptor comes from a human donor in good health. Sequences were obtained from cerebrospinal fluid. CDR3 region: CASSGSSGGKETQYF.